The 29 T cell receptor beta chains given below trace back to one sample, sequenced in a study of cytomegalovirus exposure and HLA in healthy donors. Primers for the PCR totalled 60 Vbeta and 13 Jbeta. The data were produced by immunoSEQ multiplex PCR, yet TCRdb's version contains in-frame clones alone and is incomplete. The sample shows 83,000 or so clones, approximately 80% of them seen only once. Input material: PBMCs. These receptor sequences come from a woman aged 30 to 39 in good health and CMV-seronegative.

The rearrangement joins TRBV7-9 to TRBJ2-1; 10 nucleotides match TRBD2. Germline V gives CDR1 SEHNR, CDR2 FQNEAQ (reference sequence). The CDR3 consists of 15 residues. With V trimmed by 1 base and J by 14 bases, 11 bases remained unmatched. As DNA, the CDR3 is TGTGCCAGCAGCTTAGGTTCGCTAGCGGGAGCTCTGGAGTTCTTC. It codes for CASSLGSLAGALEFF.

This rearrangement joins TRBV4-2 to TRBJ2-1; the D is unclear. V shed 0 bases and J shed 2 bases, with 14 bases lying between them. The CDR3 is 17 residues long. Germline-derived CDR1 and CDR2 are LGHNA and YNFKEQ. CDR3 sequence reads: CASSQDRRRPTYNEQFF. In DNA, the CDR3 is TGTGCCAGCAGCCAAGACAGGCGCCGCCCCACCTACAATGAGCAGTTCTTC.

The chain employs TRBV7-9 and TRBJ2-7, with D maybe TRBD2 (5 bases). The CDR3 sequence is 17 residues long. Germline V CDR1 and CDR2: SEHNR, FQNEAQ (reference sequence). The V and J ends lost 5 bases and 6 bases respectively, with 26 bases between them. DNA for the CDR3: TGTGCCAGCAGCCCCCGCGATGCGGGCTTCCTGCAGAGCGAGCAGTACTTC. It specifies CASSPRDAGFLQSEQYF.

J is TRBJ2-4 and V is TRBV4-3; 7 nucleotides align to TRBD1. The CDR3 is made up of 18 amino acids. V gave up 3 bases and J gave up 1 base; unmatched junction bases: 12. CDR1 is LGHNA and CDR2 is YSLEER in the germline V gene. CDR3 DNA: TGCGCCAGCAGCCACCGCCGGACAGGCGGGTGGGCCAAAAACATTCAGTACTTC. Its translation is CASSHRRTGGWAKNIQYF.

This clone was seen a handful of times. The chain has TRBV5-1 and TRBJ2-3, with TRBD2 matching over 8 bases. The ends lost 6 bases at V and 6 bases at J; junction bases unmatched: 15. The CDR3 is 16 residues long. Germline V lookup: CDR1 SGHRS, CDR2 YFSETQ. The CDR3 coding sequence is TGCGCCAGCACCTCGGGGGGGTCGGGAGTTGCGGATACGCAGTATTTT. This translates into CASTSGGSGVADTQYF.

The J gene is TRBJ1-2, the V gene TRBV6-4; D remains unclear. Germline V CDR1 and CDR2: MRHNA, SNTAGT. This CDR3 contains 15 residues. The V end was cut by 4 bases, the J end by 5 bases, with 17 bases between. This CDR3 reads CASSVRAASGYGYTF. CDR3 in DNA: TGTGCCAGCAGTGTGCGGGCGGCCTCGGGGTATGGCTACACCTTC.

The chain's CDR3 is CASLDSPGAFF. CDR3 nucleotides: TGTGCCAGTCTGGACAGCCCTGGAGCTTTCTTT. The gene calls are TRBV30 and TRBJ1-1; D is possibly TRBD1 (6 bases). Trimming removed 8 bases at V and 10 bases at J, with 17 bases between. This CDR3 has 11 amino acids. Looked up from germline, CDR1 is GTSNPN and CDR2 is SVGIG (reference sequence).

This clone has a single count. The V gene is TRBV2, the J gene TRBJ2-2, with D unclear. Germline values: CDR1 SNHLY, CDR2 FYNNEI. The CDR3 loop spans 11 amino acids. Trimming stripped 6 bases from V and 5 bases from J, with 4 bases between. The CDR3: CASRETGELFF. CDR3 in DNA: TGTGCCAGCAGGGAGACCGGGGAGCTGTTTTTT.

CDR3 loop: CASSRDSSNQPQHF. The CDR3 nucleotides are TGTGCCAGCAGCCGGGACAGTAGCAATCAGCCCCAGCATTTT. The V and J genes are TRBV9 and TRBJ1-5; 7 bases match TRBD1. Trimming took 4 bases from V and 0 from J; bases not matched to a gene: 1. Germline CDR1 reads SGDLS; CDR2 reads YYNGEE. The CDR3 is made up of 14 amino acids.

The chain combines TRBV10-3 with TRBJ2-7; maybe TRBD1 (6 bases). Per germline, CDR1 ENHRY and CDR2 SYGVKD. V was trimmed by 3 bases and J by 5 bases, leaving 14 bases between them. CDR3 length equals 14 residues. CDR3 DNA sequence: TGTGCCATCAGTGACGTTCAACAGGGAAACGAGCAGTACTTC. Its translation is CAISDVQQGNEQYF.

CDR3: CASSISKATSWELFF. The CDR3 DNA follows: TGTGCCAGTAGTATATCAAAGGCCACTAGCTGGGAGCTGTTTTTT. The gene calls are TRBV19 and TRBJ2-2, with D possibly being TRBD2 (6 bases). The CDR3 is made up of 15 amino acids. The V end lost 2 bases, the J end lost 9 bases, and 16 bases lay between the germline ends. Germline values: CDR1 LNHDA, CDR2 SQIVND (reference sequence).

The V call is TRBV5-1, the J call TRBJ2-1; 9 positions match TRBD2. The CDR3 has 14 residues. CDR1 is SGHRS, CDR2 YFSETQ, per germline. Trimming cost V 0 bases and J 8 bases; bases outside gene matches: 3. DNA for the CDR3: TGCGCCAGCAGCTTGGTAGCGGGGGAAGATGAGCAGTTCTTC. It translates to CASSLVAGEDEQFF.

In its sample, this clone was seen once. The J gene is TRBJ2-5, the V gene TRBV28; TRBD1 agrees at 11 bases. After removal of 5 bases from V and 3 bases from J, the junction contained 5 bases not matched to a gene. This CDR3 comprises 15 residues. Germline CDR1 and CDR2: MDHEN and SYDVKM. The CDR3 protein is CASSPRTGGEETQYF. Here the CDR3 DNA reads TGTGCCAGCAGTCCAAGGACAGGGGGCGAAGAGACCCAGTACTTC.

This clone was found a few times. V gene TRBV6-4 combines with J gene TRBJ2-1; tentative D call: TRBD2 (6 bases). This CDR3 has 15 amino acids. Germline loops: CDR1 MRHNA, CDR2 SNTAGT. V was pared by 8 bases and J by 0 bases, with 14 bases between. The CDR3 reads CASGLADSSYNEQFF. CDR3 sequence (DNA): TGTGCCAGCGGGTTAGCGGATAGCTCCTACAATGAGCAGTTCTTC.

The gene calls are TRBV5-8 and TRBJ1-2, with D perhaps TRBD1 (6 bases). The CDR3 length is 15 residues. CDR1 and CDR2 (germline): SGHTS, YDEGEE. V gave up 0 bases and J gave up 2 bases, with 11 bases separating them. The CDR3 loop is CASSLVGGANYGYTF. The CDR3, as DNA: TGTGCCAGCAGCTTGGTTGGGGGGGCGAACTATGGCTACACCTTC.

The rearrangement joins TRBV28 to TRBJ1-5, with D hard to call. In germline, CDR1 is MDHEN, CDR2 SYDVKM. The V end lost 2 bases, the J end lost 7 bases, and 21 bases lay between the germline ends. The CDR3 is 17 amino acids. Here the CDR3 DNA reads TGTGCCAGCAGTTTAACCGAGAAGACTGCGATACGGCAGCCCCAGCATTTT. Amino acid sequence: CASSLTEKTAIRQPQHF.

The CDR3 loop is CASSLGGLAFYEQFF. The DNA for the CDR3 is TGCGCCAGCAGCTTGGGTGGACTAGCTTTCTATGAGCAGTTCTTC. The chain combines TRBV5-1 with TRBJ2-1; 8 bases match TRBD2. V gave up 0 bases and J gave up 8 bases; unmatched junction bases: 7. CDR1 SGHRS and CDR2 YFSETQ come from the germline V gene. The CDR3 has 15 amino acids.

The chain joins TRBV14 to TRBJ1-2; D remains unclear. Trimming shortened V by 4 bases and J by 4 bases, and 10 bases separated the two germline ends. CDR1 and CDR2 from the germline V gene are SGHDN and FVKESK. The CDR3 runs to 13 residues. CDR3 sequence (DNA): TGTGCCAGCAGCCCCTTCCCGGGCTATGGCTACACCTTC. Translated: CASSPFPGYGYTF. Full variable domain (outside the CDR3, taken from reference TRBV14 and TRBJ1-2): EAGVTQFPSHSVIEKGQTVTLRCDPISGHDNLYWYRRVMGKEIKFLLHFVKESKQDESGMPNNRFLAERTGGTYSTLKVQPAELEDSGVYFCASSPFPGYGYTFGSGTRLTVV.

The chain joins TRBV19 to TRBJ2-1, with 8 positions matching TRBD1. The CDR3 spans 15 residues. Germline loops: CDR1 LNHDA, CDR2 SQIVND (reference sequence). The ends lost 7 bases at V and 3 bases at J; junction bases unmatched: 8. The CDR3: CASKSYRGDYNEQFF. The CDR3 nucleotides read TGTGCCAGTAAGTCGTACAGGGGGGACTACAATGAGCAGTTCTTC.

Regarding this clone: The junction does not match germline at one end; this may be a read error. This chain links TRBV7-9 with TRBJ2-7; D call uncertain. Germline CDR1 and CDR2: SEHNR and FQNEAQ (reference sequence). This CDR3 has 11 amino acids. As DNA, the CDR3 is TGTTCCAGCAGCCGAGCCTACGAGCAGTACTTC. Residues: CSSSRAYEQYF. Full variable domain (rest looked up from reference TRBV7-9 and TRBJ2-7): DTGVSQNPRHKITKRGQNVTFRCDPISEHNRLYWYRQTLGQGPEFLTYFQNEAQLEKSRLLSDRFSAERPKGSFSTLEIQRTEQGDSAMYLCSSSRAYEQYFGPGTRLTVT.

The CDR3 sequence: CASSGFEGSYEQYF. The CDR3 DNA follows: TGTGCCAGCAGTGGGTTCGAGGGATCCTACGAGCAGTACTTC. This sequence joins TRBV2 and TRBJ2-7, with D possibly matching TRBD2 (5 bases). The CDR3 extends over 14 amino acids. The germline V gene has CDR1 SNHLY and CDR2 FYNNEI. V was pared by 4 bases and J by 1 base, with 11 bases between.

V and J are TRBV18 and TRBJ1-3, with D perhaps TRBD1 (6 bases). Germline V gene lookup returns CDR1 KGHSH and CDR2 LQKENI. CDR3 length: 15 amino acids. V gave up 2 bases and J gave up 4 bases, with 12 bases separating them. Written as DNA, the CDR3 is TGTGCCAGCTCACCAGAACAGGGCGCGGGAAACACCATATATTTT. Translating it yields CASSPEQGAGNTIYF.

The chain combines TRBV5-1 with TRBJ2-7; 10 positions match TRBD1. CDR1 and CDR2 from the germline V gene are SGHRS and YFSETQ. V was clipped by 3 bases and J by 7 bases; unmatched bases: 10. The CDR3 spans 15 residues. The CDR3 DNA is TGCGCCAGCAGCTCGGCCGGGACAGGGGTTAAAGAGCAGTACTTC. Protein: CASSSAGTGVKEQYF. Based on the CDR3 plus reference TRBV5-1 and TRBJ2-7, the full variable domain is KAGVTQTPRYLIKTRGQQVTLSCSPISGHRSVSWYQQTPGQGLQFLFEYFSETQRNKGNFPGRFSGRQFSNSRSEMNVSTLELGDSALYLCASSSAGTGVKEQYFGPGTRLTVT.

V is TRBV6-6 and J is TRBJ2-2; 9 bases match TRBD1. Germline V gives CDR1 MNHNY, CDR2 SVGAGI (reference sequence). V shed 6 bases and J 7 bases; nucleotides not matched to a gene: 9. The CDR3 consists of 15 residues. The CDR3 bases are TGTGCCAGCAGGGGAACAGGGGGCGCGGGCGGGGAGCTGTTTTTT. It translates to CASRGTGGAGGELFF.

The V and J genes are TRBV30 and TRBJ2-1; possible D gene TRBD2, 5 bases. Germline CDR1 reads GTSNPN; CDR2 reads SVGIG (reference sequence). This CDR3 has 13 amino acids. The V and J ends lost 6 bases and 0 bases respectively, with 9 bases between them. CDR3 bases: TGTGCCTGCCCGGCGGGCTCCTACAATGAGCAGTTCTTC. This gives the protein CACPAGSYNEQFF.

The chain has TRBV14 and TRBJ2-1; a possible D gene is TRBD2 (6 bases). The CDR3 spans 13 residues. CDR1 SGHDN and CDR2 FVKESK come from the germline V gene. Trimming pared 3 bases from V and 9 bases from J, leaving 12 bases between. The CDR3 DNA is TGTGCCAGCAGCCAGGAACTAGCAAGTGAGCAGTTCTTC. This codes for CASSQELASEQFF.

In regard to this clone: The sample holds other DNA sequences that translate to the same CDR3. This chain uses TRBV18 with TRBJ1-4; D perhaps matches TRBD1 (6 bases). CDR1 KGHSH and CDR2 LQKENI come from the germline V gene. CDR3 length: 14 residues. V was cut by 3 bases and J by 3 bases, with 8 bases left in between. The CDR3 DNA reads TGTGCCAGCTCACCGAGACAGGCTAATGAAAAACTGTTTTTT. This sequence encodes CASSPRQANEKLFF.

The genes are TRBV7-9 and TRBJ1-5; no clear D. This CDR3 comprises 12 residues. Germline CDR1 and CDR2: SEHNR and FQNEAQ (reference sequence). The V end lost 0 bases, the J end lost 5 bases, and 2 bases lay between the germline ends. The CDR3 here is CASSLADQPQHF. CDR3 bases: TGTGCCAGCAGCTTAGCCGATCAGCCCCAGCATTTT. The full variable domain, with the rest looked up from reference TRBV7-9 and TRBJ1-5, is DTGVSQNPRHKITKRGQNVTFRCDPISEHNRLYWYRQTLGQGPEFLTYFQNEAQLEKSRLLSDRFSAERPKGSFSTLEIQRTEQGDSAMYLCASSLADQPQHFGDGTRLSIL.

CDR3: CASSLSGTSGRIDNEQFF. The CDR3 DNA sequence: TGTGCCAGCAGTTTGTCAGGGACTAGCGGGAGGATCGACAATGAGCAGTTCTTC. The chain has TRBV27 and TRBJ2-1; 15 bases are shared with TRBD2. Per germline, CDR1 MNHEY and CDR2 SMNVEV (reference sequence). Unmatched junction bases numbered 8, after V lost 3 bases and J lost 5 bases. The CDR3 runs to 18 residues.